These 30 T cell receptor beta chains share one sample of origin, sequenced in a study of blood T cell repertoires in COVID-19. Profiled with immunoSEQ multiplex PCR; TCRdb holds only in-frame clones, not every one. The sample lists more than 100,000 clones, 84% occurring once. Sequencing was performed on PBMCs or T cells enriched from blood (not recorded which). The source of these receptors is a woman aged 25 to 39 who had recovered from COVID-19.

The gene calls are TRBV7-2 and TRBJ1-5, with D possibly being TRBD1 (5 bases). The V and J ends lost 2 bases and 5 bases respectively, with 7 bases between them. CDR1 and CDR2 (germline): SGHTA, FQGNSA. This CDR3 spans 13 amino acids. The CDR3 sequence: CASSLWGDQPQHF. CDR3 bases: TGTGCCAGCAGCTTATGGGGGGATCAGCCCCAGCATTTT.

This chain joins TRBV2 and TRBJ1-5, with D uncertain. The germline gives CDR1 SNHLY, CDR2 FYNNEI. This CDR3 is built from 14 residues. Deletions cut 5 bases from V and 2 bases from J, with 10 bases between. The CDR3 protein is CASSSNSGNQPQHF. The DNA of the CDR3 is TGTGCCAGCAGTTCCAACTCGGGCAATCAGCCCCAGCATTTT.

This chain uses TRBV9 with TRBJ2-5; 8 bases line up with TRBD2. CDR3 size: 13 residues. J was trimmed by 5 bases and V by 4 bases; bases with no gene match: 4. Germline CDR1 and CDR2: SGDLS and YYNGEE. The CDR3 region is CASSHREGETQYF. Written as DNA, the CDR3 is TGTGCCAGCAGCCACCGGGAGGGGGAGACCCAGTACTTC.

This chain uses TRBV3-1 (or the pseudogene TRBV3-2) with TRBJ2-7; TRBD2 agrees at 7 bases. Trimming cost V 3 bases and J 7 bases; bases outside gene matches: 12. The CDR3 sequence is 15 residues long. CDR1 and CDR2 (germline): LGHDT, YNNKEL (reference sequence). The CDR3 loop is CASSHKSGGRGEQYF. The CDR3, as DNA: TGTGCCAGCAGCCATAAATCGGGCGGGAGAGGTGAGCAGTACTTC.

Only one count was recorded for this clone. This chain joins TRBV7-2 and TRBJ1-5; the D is unclear. CDR1 is SGHTA and CDR2 is FQGNSA in the germline V gene. The CDR3 totals 14 residues. With 10 bases removed from V and 2 bases from J, the gap between germline ends came to 15 bases. The CDR3 loop reads CATRSPGGNQPQHF. CDR3 DNA sequence: TGTGCCACCCGGTCTCCCGGTGGCAATCAGCCCCAGCATTTT.

This clone appeared once. The chain carries TRBV27 and TRBJ2-7; TRBD2 aligns across 12 bases. This CDR3 is 15 amino acids long. Per germline, CDR1 MNHEY and CDR2 SMNVEV (reference sequence). V gave up 4 bases and J gave up 3 bases; unmatched junction bases: 4. This CDR3 reads CASSSSSGGDYEQYF. In DNA form, the CDR3 reads TGTGCCAGCAGTTCTTCTAGCGGGGGGGACTACGAGCAGTACTTC.

The chain carries TRBV5-4 and TRBJ2-2; 9 bases are a match to TRBD2. The CDR3 is 14 residues long. From germline, CDR1 is SGHNT and CDR2 YYREEE (reference sequence). The trim removed 4 bases at V and 9 bases at J, leaving 7 bases unmatched. This CDR3 reads CASSPGLANRELFF. CDR3 nucleotides: TGTGCCAGCAGCCCGGGACTAGCTAACCGGGAGCTGTTTTTT.

The rearrangement joins TRBV28 to TRBJ1-4, with 7 bases aligning to TRBD1. The junction had 4 bases not matched to a gene; V was cut back by 1 base and J by 8 bases. Germline CDR1 is MDHEN and CDR2 is SYDVKM. The length of the CDR3 is 14 residues. The CDR3 nucleotides are TGTGCCAGCAGTTTATTGACAGGGAACGAAAAACTGTTTTTT. Residues: CASSLLTGNEKLFF.

This rearrangement joins TRBV4-2 to TRBJ2-1, with 7 bases identical to TRBD2. The CDR3 is 16 residues long. The germline V gene has CDR1 LGHNA and CDR2 YNFKEQ. Trimming cost V 4 bases and J 2 bases; bases outside gene matches: 8. The CDR3 coding sequence is TGTGCCAGCAGCCTAAACCTAGCGGAGGCCTACAATGAGCAGTTCTTC. Translating it yields CASSLNLAEAYNEQFF.

This rearrangement joins TRBV6-4 to TRBJ2-1, with 8 bases lining up with TRBD2. Germline V gene sequence: CDR1 MRHNA, CDR2 SNTAGT. With V trimmed by 3 bases and J by 8 bases, 6 bases remained unmatched. There are 14 residues in the CDR3. In DNA, the CDR3 is TGTGCCAGCAGTGAGGGGAGCGGGAGTGATGAGCAGTTCTTC. Its translation is CASSEGSGSDEQFF.

This clone is a singleton in its sample. The CDR3 sequence: CASSPRMTTYGYTF. CDR3 sequence (DNA): TGTGCCAGCAGCCCAAGAATGACTACCTATGGCTACACCTTC. V usage is TRBV4-2 and J usage is TRBJ1-2, with no clear D. V lost 4 bases and J 4 bases, leaving 13 bases between the germline ends. The CDR3 consists of 14 residues. Germline V gene data show CDR1 as LGHNA and CDR2 as YNFKEQ.

The rearrangement joins TRBV5-1 to TRBJ2-1, with 16 bases aligning to TRBD2. The CDR3 consists of 18 residues. The germline CDR1 and CDR2 sequences are SGHRS and YFSETQ. V shed 7 bases, J shed 6 bases, and the junction held 13 bases outside the gene matches. CDR3 in DNA: TGCGCCAGCTCCACGGGGGCCGGGACTAGCGGGAGGGCCAATGAGCAGTTCTTC. This sequence encodes CASSTGAGTSGRANEQFF. The full variable domain, its missing parts supplied by reference TRBV5-1 and TRBJ2-1, is KAGVTQTPRYLIKTRGQQVTLSCSPISGHRSVSWYQQTPGQGLQFLFEYFSETQRNKGNFPGRFSGRQFSNSRSEMNVSTLELGDSALYLCASSTGAGTSGRANEQFFGPGTRLTVL.

The rearrangement joins TRBV5-1 to TRBJ2-3, with TRBD2 matching over 11 bases. The V segment lost 4 bases and the J segment 6 bases; nucleotides outside the gene matches: 10. This CDR3 has 16 residues. Per the germline V gene, CDR1 is SGHRS and CDR2 is YFSETQ. The CDR3 is CASSLIAGGAADTQYF. As DNA, the CDR3 is TGCGCCAGCAGCCTTATAGCGGGAGGGGCGGCCGATACGCAGTATTTT.

This chain links TRBV3-1 (or the pseudogene TRBV3-2) with TRBJ2-1; no clear D gene. The CDR3 spans 13 residues. V was shortened by 3 bases and J by 6 bases, with 9 bases between the two germline ends. Germline-derived CDR1 and CDR2 are LGHDT and YNNKEL (reference sequence). CDR3: CASSQTFRNEQFF. The CDR3 DNA reads TGTGCCAGCAGCCAGACTTTCCGCAATGAGCAGTTCTTC.

The chain uses TRBV9 and TRBJ2-1, with 13 nucleotides matching TRBD2. Germline values: CDR1 SGDLS, CDR2 YYNGEE. The V segment lost 3 bases and the J segment 1 base; nucleotides outside the gene matches: 4. The CDR3 loop spans 17 amino acids. CDR3 amino acids: CASSAGTSGMSYNEQFF. The CDR3, as DNA: TGTGCCAGCAGCGCCGGGACTAGCGGGATGTCCTACAATGAGCAGTTCTTC.

The chain carries TRBV20-1 and TRBJ2-5; D is unresolved. V gave up 3 bases and J gave up 7 bases, with 24 bases separating them. The germline CDR1 and CDR2 sequences are DFQATT and SNEGSKA (reference sequence). This CDR3 comprises 16 residues. The CDR3 loop reads CSASKVMAQATRTQYF. CDR3 nucleotides: TGCAGTGCTAGTAAGGTCATGGCGCAGGCCACCCGGACCCAGTACTTC.

Points on this clone: Other nucleotide sequences in the sample specify the same CDR3. The J gene is TRBJ2-7, the V gene TRBV3-1 (or the pseudogene TRBV3-2); 7 bases line up with TRBD1. The CDR3 is 13 amino acids. CDR1 is LGHDT and CDR2 is YNNKEL in the germline V gene (reference sequence). V was clipped by 3 bases and J by 2 bases; unmatched bases: 1. CDR3 bases: TGTGCCAGCAGCCAGACAGGGCCCTACGAGCAGTACTTC. Protein sequence: CASSQTGPYEQYF.

CDR3 sequence: CASKGTGVSPLHF. The DNA for the CDR3 is TGTGCCAGCAAAGGGACAGGGGTGTCACCCCTCCACTTT. The chain couples TRBV5-6 to TRBJ1-6, with 10 positions matching TRBD1. The CDR3 is made up of 13 amino acids. Germline CDR1 reads SGHDT; CDR2 reads YYEEEE. V was clipped by 6 bases and J by 10 bases; unmatched bases: 4.

This rearrangement joins TRBV21-1 to TRBJ2-1; the table assigns TRBD2, which was not confirmed against the DNA. TRBV21-1 is tagged as a pseudogene. This CDR3 has 13 residues. The CDR3 nucleotides are TGTGCCAGGGGGATGGCGAGCGGGGGTGAGCAGTTCTTC. Protein product: CARGMASGGEQFF.

The CDR3 spells CASSPDRRIQYF. The CDR3 coding sequence is TGTGCCAGCAGCCCGGACAGACGGATTCAGTACTTC. The chain has TRBV6-2 or TRBV6-3 and TRBJ2-4; a weak D match, TRBD1 (6 bases). The germline V gene has CDR1 MNHEY and CDR2 SVGEGT. The CDR3 consists of 12 residues. V dropped 6 bases and J dropped 10 bases, with 13 bases sitting between them.

The chain links TRBV7-8 to TRBJ1-5; 8 bases map to TRBD1. V was pared by 1 base and J by 2 bases, with 4 bases of the junction left unmatched. The CDR3 loop spans 16 amino acids. CDR1 SGHVS and CDR2 FQNEAQ come from the germline V gene. The CDR3 here is CASSLDGTGRNQPQHF. The CDR3 coding sequence is TGTGCCAGCAGCTTAGATGGGACAGGCCGCAATCAGCCCCAGCATTTT.

DNA for the CDR3: TGTGCCAGCAGCCCCCTCGGGGGGGCCACCGGGGAGCTGTTTTTT. This translates into CASSPLGGATGELFF. The V and J genes are TRBV5-5 and TRBJ2-2; TRBD2 matches at 8 bases. Germline V gene lookup returns CDR1 SGHKS and CDR2 YYEKEE (reference sequence). The CDR3 runs 15 residues. The junction had 6 bases not matched to a gene; V was cut back by 4 bases and J by 4 bases.

The chain carries TRBV4-2 and TRBJ2-1; D might be TRBD2 (6 bases). CDR3 length equals 19 residues. Trimming removed 0 bases from V and 3 bases from J, with 21 bases in between. CDR1 and CDR2 (germline): LGHNA, YNFKEQ. In nucleotides, the CDR3 is TGTGCCAGCAGCCAAGATGGGGGACTCTGGGCTAGCAGCTACAATGAGCAGTTCTTC. This translates into CASSQDGGLWASSYNEQFF.

This clone has only one observation. The V gene is TRBV7-3, the J gene TRBJ2-3; TRBD2 matches 8 bases. V shed 2 bases and J 2 bases; nucleotides not matched to a gene: 3. The CDR3 has 15 amino acids. The V gene's germline CDR1 is SGHTA and CDR2 FQGTGA. As DNA, the CDR3 is TGTGCCAGCAGCTTACGGGGGGGACTCACAGATACGCAGTATTTT. Its translation is CASSLRGGLTDTQYF.

Concerning this clone: Other DNA sequences within the sample encode an identical CDR3. The V and J genes are TRBV7-9 and TRBJ2-2; no clear D. The CDR3 totals 13 residues. CDR1 is SEHNR and CDR2 is FQNEAQ in the germline V gene (reference sequence). The V and J ends lost 2 bases and 1 base respectively, with 2 bases between them. The CDR3 is CASSLLNTGELFF. The CDR3 bases are TGTGCCAGCAGCTTACTGAACACCGGGGAGCTGTTTTTT.

This clone was seen only a few times. The CDR3 DNA is TGTGCCAGCAGCTTAGTCGGACTACTAAGCACCGGGGAGCTGTTTTTT. Protein: CASSLVGLLSTGELFF. The chain combines TRBV7-2 with TRBJ2-2, with D perhaps matching TRBD2 (6 bases). The CDR3 extends over 16 amino acids. Germline-derived CDR1 and CDR2 are SGHTA and FQGNSA. V lost 1 base, J lost 4 bases, and 13 bases lay in between.

The J gene is TRBJ1-4, the V gene TRBV28; D is possibly TRBD1 (5 bases). V gave up 3 bases and J gave up 5 bases, with 13 bases separating them. There are 15 residues in the CDR3. Germline CDR1 MDHEN, CDR2 SYDVKM. This CDR3 reads CASSFLRGNNEKLFF. DNA for the CDR3: TGTGCCAGCAGTTTTTTGCGGGGGAACAATGAAAAACTGTTTTTT.

V and J are TRBV5-1 and TRBJ2-2; TRBD2 agrees at 8 bases. J was trimmed by 0 bases and V by 5 bases; bases with no gene match: 0. Germline CDR1 is SGHRS and CDR2 is YFSETQ. The CDR3 sequence is 14 residues long. This CDR3 is CASSSGTNTGELFF. The CDR3 coding sequence is TGCGCCAGCAGTAGCGGGACGAACACCGGGGAGCTGTTTTTT.

V is TRBV28 and J is TRBJ1-2, with D unresolved. The CDR3 is 14 residues long. The V gene lost 5 bases and the J gene lost 8 bases, with 18 bases spanning the gap. Looked up from germline, CDR1 is MDHEN and CDR2 is SYDVKM. CDR3 loop: CASSTEERFRGYTF. The CDR3, as DNA: TGTGCCAGCAGTACCGAAGAACGCTTCAGAGGCTACACCTTC.

This chain connects TRBV6-5 to TRBJ2-3; 9 nucleotides agree with TRBD2. Germline values: CDR1 MNHEY, CDR2 SVGAGI. The CDR3 consists of 15 residues. V shed 6 bases and J 3 bases; nucleotides not matched to a gene: 7. The CDR3 sequence is CASSRTGLATDTQYF. As DNA, the CDR3 is TGTGCCAGCAGCCGCACGGGACTAGCAACAGATACGCAGTATTTT.